The rows below give T cell receptor beta chains drawn from one sample of a study of human T cells and chemical hapten exposure. MiXCR, run by TCRdb on the RACE reads, gives a single entry per CDR3 protein. Of some 400,000 distinct CDR3 sequences detected, nearly 5% appear once; the ten largest clones hold approximately 2.1%. The source was whole blood, collected in connection with sensitization to the hapten diphenylcyclopropenone (DPC). The receptor set was obtained from a woman between 45 and 60 years old with alopecia areata. Some clones in this sample may be carry-over from other donors' samples. Each CDR3 is given with its conserved first and last residue. Each record gives: D gene, V gene, J gene, clone size, CDR3 protein. A D gene is named only where the DNA matches it firmly. Clone size appears in some rows only: once, few, many, or a class for an expanded clone.

>NA|TRBV21-1|TRBJ1-5|many
CASTTDGNQPQHF
>NA|TRBV20-1|TRBJ1-2|many
CSARNYGYTF
>NA|TRBV7-2|TRBJ2-1|many
CASSAAYNEQFF
>NA|TRBV20-1|TRBJ1-5|many
CSAGRQNQPQHF
>TRBD1|TRBV7-9|TRBJ2-2|many
CASSSPGTVVNTGELFF
>NA|TRBV14|TRBJ2-3|few
CASSRGTNTDTQYF
>NA|TRBV20-1|TRBJ1-1|many
CSARELPGKGTYSNTEAFF
>TRBD2|TRBV20-1|TRBJ2-3|many
CSASPLAGITDTQYF
>NA|TRBV12-3/TRBV12-4|TRBJ2-6|many
CASSWDVRRYLNVLTF
>NA|TRBV20-1|TRBJ2-3|many
CSAYQGSTDTQYF
>NA|TRBV20-1|TRBJ1-3|NA
CSARHVNSGNTIYF
>NA|TRBV7-9|TRBJ2-4|few
CASSLGDGIQYF
>NA|TRBV18|TRBJ1-2|many
CASSPPDRLNYGYTF
>TRBD2|TRBV12-3/TRBV12-4|TRBJ2-1|NA
CASSRGTSGGGEQFF
>TRBD1|TRBV6-6|TRBJ1-5|NA
CASRKTGGDQPQHF